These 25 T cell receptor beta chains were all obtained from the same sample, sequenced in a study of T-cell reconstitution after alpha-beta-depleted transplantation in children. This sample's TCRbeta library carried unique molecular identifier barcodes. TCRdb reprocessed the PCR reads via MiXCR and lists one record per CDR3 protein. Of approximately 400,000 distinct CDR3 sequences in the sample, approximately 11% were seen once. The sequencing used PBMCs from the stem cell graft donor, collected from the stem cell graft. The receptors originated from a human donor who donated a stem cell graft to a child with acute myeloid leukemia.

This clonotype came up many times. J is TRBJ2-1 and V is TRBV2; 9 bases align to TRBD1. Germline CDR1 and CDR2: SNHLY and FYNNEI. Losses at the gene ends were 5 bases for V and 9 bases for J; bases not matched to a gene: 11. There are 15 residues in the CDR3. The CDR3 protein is CASSKPPGQGSEQFF. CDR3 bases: TGTGCCAGCAGTAAACCCCCGGGACAGGGTAGTGAGCAGTTCTTC.

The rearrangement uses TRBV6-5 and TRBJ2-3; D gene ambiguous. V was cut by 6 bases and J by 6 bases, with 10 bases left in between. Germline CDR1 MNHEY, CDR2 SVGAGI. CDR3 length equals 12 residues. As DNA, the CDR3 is TGTGCCAGCAGCTCGGTGGCTGATACGCAGTATTTT. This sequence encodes CASSSVADTQYF.

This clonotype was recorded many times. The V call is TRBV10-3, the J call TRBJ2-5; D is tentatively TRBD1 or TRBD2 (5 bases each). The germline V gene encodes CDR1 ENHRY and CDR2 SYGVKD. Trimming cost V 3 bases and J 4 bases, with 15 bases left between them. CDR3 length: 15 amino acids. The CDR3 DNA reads TGTGCCATCAGTGAAGGGACGGGTGACGTAGAGACCCAGTACTTC. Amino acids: CAISEGTGDVETQYF.

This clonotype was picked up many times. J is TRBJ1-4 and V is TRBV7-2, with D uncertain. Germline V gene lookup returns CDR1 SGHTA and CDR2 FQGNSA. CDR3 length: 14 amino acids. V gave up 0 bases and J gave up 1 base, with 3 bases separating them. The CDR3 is CASSLAVTNEKLFF. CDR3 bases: TGTGCCAGCAGCTTAGCGGTAACTAATGAAAAACTGTTTTTT.

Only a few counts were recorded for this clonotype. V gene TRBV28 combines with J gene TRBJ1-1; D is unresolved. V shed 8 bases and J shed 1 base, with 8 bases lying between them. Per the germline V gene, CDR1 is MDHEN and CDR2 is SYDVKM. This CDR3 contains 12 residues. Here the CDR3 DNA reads TGTGCCAGCCCGGGCAGGAACACTGAAGCTTTCTTT. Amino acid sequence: CASPGRNTEAFF.

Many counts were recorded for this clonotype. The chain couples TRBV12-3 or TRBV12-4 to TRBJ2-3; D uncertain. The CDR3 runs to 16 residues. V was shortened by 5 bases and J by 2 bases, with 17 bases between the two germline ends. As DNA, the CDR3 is TGTGCCAGCAGTACTCGCCGGGCCTGGGCCACAGATACGCAGTATTTT. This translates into CASSTRRAWATDTQYF.

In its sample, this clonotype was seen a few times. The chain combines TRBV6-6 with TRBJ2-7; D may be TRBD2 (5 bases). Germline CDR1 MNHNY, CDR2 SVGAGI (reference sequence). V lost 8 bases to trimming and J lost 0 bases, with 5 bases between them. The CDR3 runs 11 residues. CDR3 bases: TGTGCCAGCGGGAGCTCCTACGAGCAGTACGTC. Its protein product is CASGSSYEQYV.

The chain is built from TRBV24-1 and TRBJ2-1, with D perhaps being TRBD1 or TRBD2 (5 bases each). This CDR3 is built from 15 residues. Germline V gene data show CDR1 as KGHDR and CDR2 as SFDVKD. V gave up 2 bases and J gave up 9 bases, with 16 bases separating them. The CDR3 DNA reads TGTGCCACCAGTGATTGGGACCTACGAAAGGCTGAGCAGTTCTTC. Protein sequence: CATSDWDLRKAEQFF.

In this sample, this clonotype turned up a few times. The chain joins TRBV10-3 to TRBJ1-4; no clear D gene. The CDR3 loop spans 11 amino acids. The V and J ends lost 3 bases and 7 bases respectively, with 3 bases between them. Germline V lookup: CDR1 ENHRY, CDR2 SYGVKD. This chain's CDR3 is CAISDGEKLFF. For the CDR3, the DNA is TGTGCCATCAGTGATGGTGAAAAACTGTTTTTT.

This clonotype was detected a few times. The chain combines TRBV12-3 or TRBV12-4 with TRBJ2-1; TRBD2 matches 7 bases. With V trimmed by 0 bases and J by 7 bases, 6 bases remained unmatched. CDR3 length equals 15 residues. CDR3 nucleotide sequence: TGTGCCAGCAGTTTAGCGGGAGGGCCGAGAAATGAGCAGTTCTTC. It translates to CASSLAGGPRNEQFF.

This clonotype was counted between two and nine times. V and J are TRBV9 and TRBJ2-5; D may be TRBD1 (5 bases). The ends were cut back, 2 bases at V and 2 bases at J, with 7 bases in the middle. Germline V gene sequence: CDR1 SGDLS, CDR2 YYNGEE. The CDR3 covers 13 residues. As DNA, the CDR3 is TGTGCCAGCAGCGTTCAGGGTCAAGAGACCCAGTACTTC. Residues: CASSVQGQETQYF.

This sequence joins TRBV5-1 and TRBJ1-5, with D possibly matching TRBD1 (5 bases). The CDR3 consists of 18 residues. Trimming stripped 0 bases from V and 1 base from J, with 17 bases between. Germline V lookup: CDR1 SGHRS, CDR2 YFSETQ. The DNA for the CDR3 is TGCGCCAGCAGCTTGGCCCTGAAAGGAAGGGGAAGCAATCAGCCCCAGCATTTT. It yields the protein CASSLALKGRGSNQPQHF.

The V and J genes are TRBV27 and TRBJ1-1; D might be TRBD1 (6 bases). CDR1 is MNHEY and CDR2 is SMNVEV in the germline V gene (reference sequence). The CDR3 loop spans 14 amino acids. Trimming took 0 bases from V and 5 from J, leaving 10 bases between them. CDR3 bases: TGTGCCAGCAGTTTATCGGGGGGGCCAACTGAAGCTTTCTTT. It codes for CASSLSGGPTEAFF.

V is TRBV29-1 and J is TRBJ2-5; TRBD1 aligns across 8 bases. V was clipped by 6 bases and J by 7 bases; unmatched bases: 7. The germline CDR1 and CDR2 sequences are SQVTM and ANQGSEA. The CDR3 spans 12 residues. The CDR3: CSVGTGPGTQYF. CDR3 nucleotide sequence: TGCAGCGTCGGGACAGGTCCAGGGACCCAGTACTTC.

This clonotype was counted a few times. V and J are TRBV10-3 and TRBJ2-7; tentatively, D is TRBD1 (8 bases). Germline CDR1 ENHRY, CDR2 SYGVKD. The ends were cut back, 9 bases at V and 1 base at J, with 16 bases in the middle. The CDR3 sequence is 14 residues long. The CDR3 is CAIRGDRQSYEQYF. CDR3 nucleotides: TGTGCCATTCGGGGGGACAGGCAGTCCTACGAGCAGTACTTC.

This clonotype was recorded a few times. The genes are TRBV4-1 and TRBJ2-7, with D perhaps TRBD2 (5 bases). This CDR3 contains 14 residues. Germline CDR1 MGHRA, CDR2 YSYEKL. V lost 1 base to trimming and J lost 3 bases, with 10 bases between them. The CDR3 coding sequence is TGCGCCAGCAGCCAAGCGGGCAGCGGCTACGAGCAGTACTTC. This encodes CASSQAGSGYEQYF.

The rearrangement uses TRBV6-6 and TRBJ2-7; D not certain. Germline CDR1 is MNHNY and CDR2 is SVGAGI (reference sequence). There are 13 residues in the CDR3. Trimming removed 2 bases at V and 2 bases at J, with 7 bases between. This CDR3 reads CASSYGPTYEQYV. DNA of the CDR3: TGTGCCAGCAGTTACGGCCCCACCTACGAGCAGTACGTC.

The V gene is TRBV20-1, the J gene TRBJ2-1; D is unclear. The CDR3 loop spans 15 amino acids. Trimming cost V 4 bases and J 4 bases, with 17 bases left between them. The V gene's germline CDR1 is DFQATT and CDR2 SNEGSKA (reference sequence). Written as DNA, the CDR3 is TGCAGTGCTATGAATCCTTCCCTCTTTTACAATGAGCAGTTCTTC. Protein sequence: CSAMNPSLFYNEQFF.

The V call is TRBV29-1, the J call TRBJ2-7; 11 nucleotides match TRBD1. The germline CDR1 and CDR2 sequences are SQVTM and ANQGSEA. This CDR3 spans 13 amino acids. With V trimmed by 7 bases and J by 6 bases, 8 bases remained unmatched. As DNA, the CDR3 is TGCAGCGGGGGCTCCGGGACAGGGGGCGAGCAGTACTTC. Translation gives CSGGSGTGGEQYF.

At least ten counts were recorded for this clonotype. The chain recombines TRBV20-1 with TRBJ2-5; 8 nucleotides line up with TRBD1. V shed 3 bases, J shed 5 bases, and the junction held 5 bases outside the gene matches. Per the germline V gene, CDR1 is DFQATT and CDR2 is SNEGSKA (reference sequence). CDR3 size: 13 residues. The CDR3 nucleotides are TGCAGTGCTAGTACAGGGGGTGCGGAGACCCAGTACTTC. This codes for CSASTGGAETQYF.

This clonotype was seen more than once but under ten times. The CDR3 DNA follows: TGCAGTGCTAGAGTCGGGGGGCAACTAGATACGCAGTATTTT. Amino acids: CSARVGGQLDTQYF. The genes are TRBV20-1 and TRBJ2-3; tentatively, D is TRBD2 (7 bases). The CDR3 sequence is 14 residues long. Trimming left V 1 base short and J 5 bases short, with 13 bases between. CDR1 is DFQATT, CDR2 SNEGSKA, per germline (reference sequence).

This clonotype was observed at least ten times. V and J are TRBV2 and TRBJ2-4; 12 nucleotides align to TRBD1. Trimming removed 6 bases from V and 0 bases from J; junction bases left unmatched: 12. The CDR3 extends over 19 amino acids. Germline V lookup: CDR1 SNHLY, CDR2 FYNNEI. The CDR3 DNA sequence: TGTGCCAGCAGGAGGGACAGGGGGCGATTAACCCTAGCCAAAAACATTCAGTACTTC. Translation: CASRRDRGRLTLAKNIQYF.

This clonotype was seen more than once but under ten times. CDR3 residues: CASSLAGVVGTEAFF. The CDR3 nucleotides read TGCGCCAGCAGCTTGGCAGGGGTTGTGGGTACTGAAGCTTTCTTT. The V call is TRBV5-1, the J call TRBJ1-1; perhaps TRBD1 as D (6 bases). Trimming shortened V by 0 bases and J by 5 bases, and 14 bases separated the two germline ends. This CDR3 comprises 15 residues. CDR1 and CDR2 from the germline V gene are SGHRS and YFSETQ.

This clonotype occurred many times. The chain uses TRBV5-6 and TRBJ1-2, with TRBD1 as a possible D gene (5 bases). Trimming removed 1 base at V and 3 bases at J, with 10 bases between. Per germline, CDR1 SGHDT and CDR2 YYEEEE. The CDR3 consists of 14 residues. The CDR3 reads CASSLLQGHYGYTF. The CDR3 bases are TGTGCCAGCAGCTTGTTGCAGGGCCACTATGGCTACACCTTC.

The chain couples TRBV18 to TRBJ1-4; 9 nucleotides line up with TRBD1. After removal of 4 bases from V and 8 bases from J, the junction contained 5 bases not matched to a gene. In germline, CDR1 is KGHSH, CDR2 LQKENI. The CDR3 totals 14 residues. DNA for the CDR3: TGTGCCAGCTCACTCCGGACAGGGGAGGAAAAACTGTTTTTT. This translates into CASSLRTGEEKLFF.